Following are 2 T cell receptor beta chains from one sample sequenced in a study of blood T cell repertoires in COVID-19. Clones were sequenced by immunoSEQ multiplex PCR, and TCRdb holds only the in-frame ones, with some missing. The repertoire holds about 250,000 clones, about nine tenths seen once, with 1.5% to 2% in the top ten. The source material was PBMCs or T cells enriched from blood (not recorded which). Receptors were obtained from a man aged 35 to 55 who had recovered from COVID-19.

The chain links TRBV5-6 to TRBJ2-1, with 9 bases aligning to TRBD1. Germline trimming cut 0 bases from V and 7 bases from J; bases unmatched to any gene: 11. Germline V gene lookup returns CDR1 SGHDT and CDR2 YYEEEE. This CDR3 is built from 17 residues. The CDR3 sequence: CASSLVVRQGGVNEQFF. The CDR3 DNA reads TGTGCCAGCAGCTTGGTAGTTCGACAGGGGGGAGTGAATGAGCAGTTCTTC. The full variable domain, with the rest looked up from reference TRBV5-6 and TRBJ2-1, is DAGVTQSPTHLIKTRGQQVTLRCSPKSGHDTVSWYQQALGQGPQFIFQYYEEEERQRGNFPDRFSGHQFPNYSSELNVNALLLGDSALYLCASSLVVRQGGVNEQFFGPGTRLTVL.

The genes are TRBV7-2 and TRBJ2-3; 13 positions agree with TRBD2. V shed 0 bases, J shed 5 bases, and the junction held 5 bases outside the gene matches. Germline CDR1 reads SGHTA; CDR2 reads FQGNSA. The CDR3 has 17 amino acids. The CDR3 loop reads CASSLATGLAGEDTQYF. In DNA, the CDR3 is TGTGCCAGCAGCTTAGCGACAGGACTAGCGGGAGAAGATACGCAGTATTTT.